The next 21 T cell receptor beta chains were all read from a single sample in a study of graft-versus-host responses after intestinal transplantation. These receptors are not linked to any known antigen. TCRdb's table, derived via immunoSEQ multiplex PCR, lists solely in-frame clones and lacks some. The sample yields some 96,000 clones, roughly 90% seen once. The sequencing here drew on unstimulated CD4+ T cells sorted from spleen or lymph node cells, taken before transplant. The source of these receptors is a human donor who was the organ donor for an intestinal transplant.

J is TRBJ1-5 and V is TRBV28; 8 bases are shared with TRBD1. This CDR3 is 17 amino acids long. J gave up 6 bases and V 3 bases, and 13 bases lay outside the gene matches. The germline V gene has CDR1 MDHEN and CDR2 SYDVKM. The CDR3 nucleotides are TGTGCCAGCAGTTTGGAACCTATGACAGGGGATCGTCAGCCCCAGCATTTT. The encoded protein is CASSLEPMTGDRQPQHF.

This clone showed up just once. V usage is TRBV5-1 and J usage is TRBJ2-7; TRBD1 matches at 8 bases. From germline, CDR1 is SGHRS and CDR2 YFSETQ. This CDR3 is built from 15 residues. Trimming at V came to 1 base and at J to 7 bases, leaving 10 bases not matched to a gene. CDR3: CASSLPSGQGEEQYF. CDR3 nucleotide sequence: TGCGCCAGCAGCTTGCCCTCCGGACAGGGCGAAGAGCAGTACTTC. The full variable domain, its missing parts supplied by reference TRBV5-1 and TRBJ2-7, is KAGVTQTPRYLIKTRGQQVTLSCSPISGHRSVSWYQQTPGQGLQFLFEYFSETQRNKGNFPGRFSGRQFSNSRSEMNVSTLELGDSALYLCASSLPSGQGEEQYFGPGTRLTVT.

The CDR3 region has the DNA TGTGCCAGCAAGGAAGGAGGGGGCAATCAGCCCCAGCATTTT. Protein: CASKEGGGNQPQHF. The chain uses TRBV6-1 and TRBJ1-5; TRBD1 might be the D (5 bases). Trimming took 7 bases from V and 2 from J, leaving 12 bases between them. The length of the CDR3 is 14 residues. The germline gives CDR1 MNHNS, CDR2 SASEGT.

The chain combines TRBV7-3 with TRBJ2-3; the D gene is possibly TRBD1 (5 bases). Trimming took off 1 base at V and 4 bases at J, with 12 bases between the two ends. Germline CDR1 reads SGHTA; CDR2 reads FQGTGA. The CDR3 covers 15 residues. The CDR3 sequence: CASSLMLQGSDTQYF. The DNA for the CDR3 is TGTGCCAGCAGCTTAATGCTGCAGGGTTCAGATACGCAGTATTTT. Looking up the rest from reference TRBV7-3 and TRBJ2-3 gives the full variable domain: GAGVSQTPSNKVTEKGKYVELRCDPISGHTALYWYRQSLGQGPEFLIYFQGTGAADDSGLPNDRFFAVRPEGSVSTLKIQRTERGDSAVYLCASSLMLQGSDTQYFGPGTRLTVL.

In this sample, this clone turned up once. The CDR3 DNA follows: TGCAGCGTTGGCAGCGGGGGCACGAACACCGGGGAGCTGTTTTTT. It codes for CSVGSGGTNTGELFF. The rearrangement links TRBV29-1 to TRBJ2-2; 8 positions match TRBD2. V dropped 4 bases and J dropped 0; count of bases not matched to a gene: 4. The CDR3 is 15 residues long. Germline assignment: CDR1 SQVTM and CDR2 ANQGSEA.

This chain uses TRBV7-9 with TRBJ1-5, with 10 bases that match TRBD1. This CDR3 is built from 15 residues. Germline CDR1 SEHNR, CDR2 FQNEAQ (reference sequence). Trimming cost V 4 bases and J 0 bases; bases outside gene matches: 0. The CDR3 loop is CASSWDRGSNQPQHF. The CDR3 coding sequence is TGTGCCAGCAGCTGGGACAGGGGTAGCAATCAGCCCCAGCATTTT. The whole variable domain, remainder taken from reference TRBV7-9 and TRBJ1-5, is DTGVSQNPRHKITKRGQNVTFRCDPISEHNRLYWYRQTLGQGPEFLTYFQNEAQLEKSRLLSDRFSAERPKGSFSTLEIQRTEQGDSAMYLCASSWDRGSNQPQHFGDGTRLSIL.

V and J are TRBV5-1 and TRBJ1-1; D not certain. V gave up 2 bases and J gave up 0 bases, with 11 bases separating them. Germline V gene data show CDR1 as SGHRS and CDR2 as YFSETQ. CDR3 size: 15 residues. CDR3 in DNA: TGCGCCAGCAGCTTAAACGGACGGATGAACACTGAAGCTTTCTTT. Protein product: CASSLNGRMNTEAFF.

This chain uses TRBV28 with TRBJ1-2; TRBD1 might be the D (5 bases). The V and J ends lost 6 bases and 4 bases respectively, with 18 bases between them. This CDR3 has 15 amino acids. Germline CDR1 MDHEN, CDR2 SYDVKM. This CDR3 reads CASRAALRGFYGYTF. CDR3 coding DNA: TGTGCCAGCAGGGCTGCCCTAAGGGGTTTCTATGGCTACACCTTC.

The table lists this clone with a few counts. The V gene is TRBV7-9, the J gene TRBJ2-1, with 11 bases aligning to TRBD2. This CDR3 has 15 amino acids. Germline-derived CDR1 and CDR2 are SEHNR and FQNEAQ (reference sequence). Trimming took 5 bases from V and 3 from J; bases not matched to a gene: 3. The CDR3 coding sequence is TGTGCCAGCAGCCAAACTAGCGGGGGCTACAATGAGCAGTTCTTC. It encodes CASSQTSGGYNEQFF. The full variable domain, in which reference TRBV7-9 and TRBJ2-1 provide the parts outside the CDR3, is DTGVSQNPRHKITKRGQNVTFRCDPISEHNRLYWYRQTLGQGPEFLTYFQNEAQLEKSRLLSDRFSAERPKGSFSTLEIQRTEQGDSAMYLCASSQTSGGYNEQFFGPGTRLTVL.

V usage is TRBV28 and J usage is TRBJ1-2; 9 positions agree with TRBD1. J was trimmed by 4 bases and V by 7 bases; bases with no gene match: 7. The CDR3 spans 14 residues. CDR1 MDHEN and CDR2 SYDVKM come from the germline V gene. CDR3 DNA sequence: TGTGCCAGCAAGCGCCCGGGACAGGGCTATGGCTACACCTTC. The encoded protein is CASKRPGQGYGYTF.

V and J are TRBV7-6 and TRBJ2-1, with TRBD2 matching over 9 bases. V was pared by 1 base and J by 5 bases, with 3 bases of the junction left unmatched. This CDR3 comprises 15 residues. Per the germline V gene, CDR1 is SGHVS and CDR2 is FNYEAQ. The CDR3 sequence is CASSLGLAGNNEQFF. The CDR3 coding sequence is TGTGCCAGCAGCTTAGGTCTAGCGGGAAACAATGAGCAGTTCTTC.

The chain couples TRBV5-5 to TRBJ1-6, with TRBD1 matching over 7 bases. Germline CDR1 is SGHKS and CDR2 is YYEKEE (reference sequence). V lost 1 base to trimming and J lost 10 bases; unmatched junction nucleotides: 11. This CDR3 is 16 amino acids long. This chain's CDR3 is CASSLYTGTAASPLHF. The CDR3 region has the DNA TGTGCCAGCAGCTTGTACACAGGGACAGCCGCATCACCCCTCCACTTT. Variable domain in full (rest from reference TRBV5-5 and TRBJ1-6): DAGVTQSPTHLIKTRGQQVTLRCSPISGHKSVSWYQQVLGQGPQFIFQYYEKEERGRGNFPDRFSARQFPNYSSELNVNALLLGDSALYLCASSLYTGTAASPLHFGNGTRLTVT.

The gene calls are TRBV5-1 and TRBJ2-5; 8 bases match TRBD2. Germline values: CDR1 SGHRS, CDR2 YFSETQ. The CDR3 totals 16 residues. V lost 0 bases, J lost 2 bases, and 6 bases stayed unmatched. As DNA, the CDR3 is TGCGCCAGCAGCTTGGGGTTAGCGGGAAATCAAGAGACCCAGTACTTC. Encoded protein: CASSLGLAGNQETQYF.

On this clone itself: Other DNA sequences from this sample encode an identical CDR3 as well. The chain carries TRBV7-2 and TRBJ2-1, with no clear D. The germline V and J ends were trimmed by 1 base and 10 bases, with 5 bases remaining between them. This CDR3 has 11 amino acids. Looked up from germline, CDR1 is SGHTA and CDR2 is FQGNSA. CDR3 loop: CASSLGGEQFF. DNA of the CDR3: TGTGCCAGCAGCTTAGGAGGCGAGCAGTTCTTC.

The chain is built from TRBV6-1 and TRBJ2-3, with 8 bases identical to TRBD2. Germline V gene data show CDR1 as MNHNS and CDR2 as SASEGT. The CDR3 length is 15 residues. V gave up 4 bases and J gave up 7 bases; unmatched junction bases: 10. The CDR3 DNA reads TGTGCCAGCAGTGGAGAACGGGGGGGTGGATATACGCAGTATTTT. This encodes CASSGERGGGYTQYF.

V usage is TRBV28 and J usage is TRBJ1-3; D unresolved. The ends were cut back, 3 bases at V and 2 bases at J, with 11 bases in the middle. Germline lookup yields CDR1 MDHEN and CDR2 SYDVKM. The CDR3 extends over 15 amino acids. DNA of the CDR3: TGTGCCAGCAGTTTGCAGATAACGGCTGGAAACACCATATATTTT. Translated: CASSLQITAGNTIYF.

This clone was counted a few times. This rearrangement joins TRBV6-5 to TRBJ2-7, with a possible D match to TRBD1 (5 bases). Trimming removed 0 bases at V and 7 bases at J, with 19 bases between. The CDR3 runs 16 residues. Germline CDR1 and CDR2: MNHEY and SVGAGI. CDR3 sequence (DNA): TGTGCCAGCAGTTACTCCGCCCCGCTTATAGCAGGGGAGCAGTACTTC. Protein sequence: CASSYSAPLIAGEQYF.

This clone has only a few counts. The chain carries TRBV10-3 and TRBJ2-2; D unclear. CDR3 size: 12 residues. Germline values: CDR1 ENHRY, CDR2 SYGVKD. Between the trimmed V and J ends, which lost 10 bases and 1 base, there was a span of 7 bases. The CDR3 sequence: CASQQNTGELFF. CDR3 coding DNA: TGTGCCAGCCAGCAGAACACCGGGGAGCTGTTTTTT.

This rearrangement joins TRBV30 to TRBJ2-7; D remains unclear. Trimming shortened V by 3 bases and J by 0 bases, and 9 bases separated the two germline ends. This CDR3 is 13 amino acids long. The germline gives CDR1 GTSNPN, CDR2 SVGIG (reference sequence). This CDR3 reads CAWREWGSYEQYF. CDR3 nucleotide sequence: TGTGCCTGGAGGGAGTGGGGCTCCTACGAGCAGTACTTC.

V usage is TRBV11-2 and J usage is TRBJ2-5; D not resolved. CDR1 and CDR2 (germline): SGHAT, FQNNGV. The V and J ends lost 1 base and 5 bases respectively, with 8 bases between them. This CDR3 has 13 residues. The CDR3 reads CASSLGPRETQYF. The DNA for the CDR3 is TGTGCCAGCAGCTTAGGCCCTCGGGAGACCCAGTACTTC. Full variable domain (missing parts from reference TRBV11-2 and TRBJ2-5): EAGVAQSPRYKIIEKRQSVAFWCNPISGHATLYWYQQILGQGPKLLIQFQNNGVVDDSQLPKDRFSAERLKGVDSTLKIQPAKLEDSAVYLCASSLGPRETQYFGPGTRLLVL.

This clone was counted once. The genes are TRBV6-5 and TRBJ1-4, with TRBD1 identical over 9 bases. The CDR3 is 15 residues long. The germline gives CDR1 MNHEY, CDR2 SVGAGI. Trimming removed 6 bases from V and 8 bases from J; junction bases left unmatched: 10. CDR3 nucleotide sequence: TGTGCCAGCAGGGAATGGACAGGGGAGGGAGAAAAACTGTTTTTT. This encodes CASREWTGEGEKLFF.